The clone carrying this T cell receptor (beta chain) was observed a few times. Germline values: CDR1 SGHNT, CDR2 YYREEE (reference sequence). V shed 6 bases and J 2 bases; nucleotides not matched to a gene: 7. This CDR3 contains 14 residues. TCRdb's copy holds only in-frame clones and misses some; the assay was immunoSEQ multiplex PCR. The sample includes approximately 220,000 clones, around 80% of them seen just once. The sample is drawn from a study of blood T cell repertoires in COVID-19. Study context: COVID-19 samples, acute and convalescent, were from the United States, Italy and Spain.

Sequencing was done on a sample of peripheral blood. The TCR comes from a woman older than 75 with acute or convalescent COVID-19. V usage is TRBV5-4 and J usage is TRBJ1-2; 7 nucleotides agree with TRBD1. As DNA, the CDR3 is TGTGCCAGCACCGGGACAGCCCTAAACTATGGCTACACCTTC. It is translated as CASTGTALNYGYTF.